The 20 T cell receptor beta chains reported below all come from one sample, sequenced in a study of blood T cell repertoires in COVID-19. The table came from immunoSEQ multiplex PCR; TCRdb's copy has only in-frame clones and leaves some out. Seen here are 35,000 to 50,000 clones, about 79% observed once, and the top ten hold more than 20%. Sequenced sample: peripheral blood. Receptor source: a human donor with acute or convalescent COVID-19. The donor label of this sample is uncertain.

Comment on this clone: The germline gene is not matched at one end of the junction; a read error may be the cause. The gene calls are TRBV6-5 and TRBJ2-5; TRBD2 might be the D (6 bases). The CDR3 extends over 13 amino acids. Per the germline V gene, CDR1 is MNHEY and CDR2 is SVGAGI. CDR3 DNA sequence: TGTGCCTGCAGATCTAGCGTACAAGAGACCCAGTACTTC. Translated, it gives CACRSSVQETQYF.

The V and J genes are TRBV27 and TRBJ2-7; 7 bases are shared with TRBD2. V trimming: 3 bases; J trimming: 5 bases; junction bases outside the gene matches: 7. CDR1 MNHEY and CDR2 SMNVEV come from the germline V gene (reference sequence). CDR3 length: 14 residues. The CDR3 DNA reads as TGTGCCAGCAGTTTGATATGGACTAGTGACGAGCAGTACTTC. Its protein is CASSLIWTSDEQYF.

The V and J genes are TRBV12-3 or TRBV12-4 and TRBJ1-2; 8 bases map to TRBD1. This CDR3 comprises 13 residues. With V trimmed by 10 bases and J by 6 bases, 10 bases remained unmatched. The CDR3 loop is CATKTGASDGYTF. The CDR3 DNA reads TGTGCCACCAAGACAGGGGCTTCCGATGGCTACACCTTC.

In this sample, this clone turned up a few times. The V gene is TRBV6-5, the J gene TRBJ1-6; unclear D gene. Germline CDR1 MNHEY, CDR2 SVGAGI. The CDR3 is made up of 15 amino acids. Trimming took off 5 bases at V and 7 bases at J, with 15 bases between the two ends. CDR3 protein: CASSLGGEWNSPLHF. In DNA, the CDR3 is TGTGCCAGCAGTCTAGGTGGTGAGTGGAATTCACCCCTCCACTTT.

This rearrangement joins TRBV5-4 to TRBJ2-3; 10 bases map to TRBD2. The CDR3 is 16 residues long. The V gene end was trimmed by 0 bases and the J gene end by 2 bases; junction bases not matched to a gene: 3. Germline V gives CDR1 SGHNT, CDR2 YYREEE (reference sequence). DNA for the CDR3: TGTGCCAGCAGCTTGGTACTAGCGGGGTTCACAGATACGCAGTATTTT. This translates into CASSLVLAGFTDTQYF. The whole variable domain, remainder taken from reference TRBV5-4 and TRBJ2-3, is ETGVTQSPTHLIKTRGQQVTLRCSSQSGHNTVSWYQQALGQGPQFIFQYYREEENGRGNFPPRFSGLQFPNYSSELNVNALELDDSALYLCASSLVLAGFTDTQYFGPGTRLTVL.

This chain connects TRBV5-1 to TRBJ1-1; perhaps TRBD1 as D (5 bases). Germline assignment: CDR1 SGHRS and CDR2 YFSETQ. CDR3 length: 15 residues. V was pared by 2 bases and J by 1 base, with 12 bases between. The CDR3: CASSFDPTENTEAFF. The CDR3 region has the DNA TGCGCCAGCAGCTTTGACCCGACAGAGAACACTGAAGCTTTCTTT.

The V call is TRBV3-1 (or the pseudogene TRBV3-2), the J call TRBJ2-3; 16 bases fit TRBD2. The CDR3 contains 18 residues. Unmatched junction bases numbered 8, after V lost 3 bases and J lost 5 bases. CDR1 is LGHDT and CDR2 is YNNKEL in the germline V gene (reference sequence). The CDR3 reads CASSHTGLAGGLIDTQYF. As DNA, the CDR3 is TGTGCCAGCAGCCACACGGGACTAGCGGGAGGGTTAATAGATACGCAGTATTTT.

V is TRBV29-1 and J is TRBJ1-1, with 8 bases fitting TRBD1. Germline trimming cut 5 bases from V and 7 bases from J; bases unmatched to any gene: 6. The CDR3 is 12 amino acids. Germline-derived CDR1 and CDR2 are SQVTM and ANQGSEA. The CDR3 loop is CSVLRDRGEAFF. The CDR3 DNA reads TGCAGCGTTCTCCGAGACAGGGGTGAAGCTTTCTTT.

This sequence joins TRBV27 and TRBJ1-2, with 8 bases identical to TRBD1. The length of the CDR3 is 15 residues. V dropped 5 bases and J dropped 8; count of bases not matched to a gene: 13. From germline, CDR1 is MNHEY and CDR2 SMNVEV (reference sequence). For the CDR3, the DNA is TGTGCCAGCAGTCCTAGGACAGGGTACCACCAGGGCTACACCTTC. This sequence encodes CASSPRTGYHQGYTF.

This clone was seen once. The chain links TRBV19 to TRBJ2-3; 14 bases match TRBD2. Germline values: CDR1 LNHDA, CDR2 SQIVND (reference sequence). This CDR3 spans 16 amino acids. V lost 5 bases to trimming and J lost 3 bases; unmatched junction nucleotides: 4. The CDR3 reads CASSPRTSGGTDTQYF. The CDR3 DNA is TGTGCCAGTAGTCCCCGGACTAGCGGGGGGACAGATACGCAGTATTTT.

The chain recombines TRBV7-2 with TRBJ2-7; TRBD1 agrees at 8 bases. The germline gives CDR1 SGHTA, CDR2 FQGNSA. The CDR3 contains 13 residues. J lost 3 bases, V lost 2 bases, and 0 bases had no gene match. This CDR3 reads CASSLTGGYEQYF. CDR3 DNA: TGTGCCAGCAGCTTAACAGGGGGCTACGAGCAGTACTTC.

The table lists this clone with a few counts. CDR3 DNA sequence: TGTGCCAGCAGCCCTGGGGGGGCAGGGAACACTGAAGCTTTCTTT. Encoded protein: CASSPGGAGNTEAFF. The rearrangement joins TRBV11-3 to TRBJ1-1; a weak D match, TRBD1 (6 bases). Per germline, CDR1 SGHNT and CDR2 YENEEA. V was clipped by 5 bases and J by 1 base, with 14 bases between them. The CDR3 is 15 amino acids.

This clone was found a few times. The chain links TRBV12-3 or TRBV12-4 to TRBJ1-1, with D tentatively TRBD1 (5 bases). This CDR3 comprises 12 residues. V was shortened by 7 bases and J by 8 bases, with 14 bases between the two germline ends. The DNA of the CDR3 is TGTGCCAGCACCCGGACACGATGGGAAGCTTTCTTT. Residues: CASTRTRWEAFF.

The V call is TRBV18, the J call TRBJ1-1; D is ambiguous. The V and J ends lost 1 base and 1 base respectively, with 7 bases between them. CDR1 is KGHSH, CDR2 LQKENI, per germline. The CDR3 length is 14 residues. The CDR3 sequence: CASSPLRENTEAFF. The CDR3 DNA reads as TGTGCCAGCTCACCACTACGGGAGAACACTGAAGCTTTCTTT.

This clone occurred once. The chain links TRBV19 to TRBJ1-1; 8 nucleotides agree with TRBD1. The CDR3 runs 15 residues. The germline V gene has CDR1 LNHDA and CDR2 SQIVND (reference sequence). V was pared by 5 bases and J by 1 base, with 6 bases of the junction left unmatched. CDR3 region: CASSGTGLKNTEAFF. The DNA for the CDR3 is TGTGCCAGTAGTGGGACAGGACTGAAGAACACTGAAGCTTTCTTT. Based on the CDR3 plus reference TRBV19 and TRBJ1-1, the full variable domain is DGGITQSPKYLFRKEGQNVTLSCEQNLNHDAMYWYRQDPGQGLRLIYYSQIVNDFQKGDIAEGYSVSREKKESFPLTVTSAQKNPTAFYLCASSGTGLKNTEAFFGQGTRLTVV.

This chain uses TRBV9 with TRBJ1-2; D is unclear. Trimming cost V 3 bases and J 4 bases, with 10 bases left between them. In germline, CDR1 is SGDLS, CDR2 YYNGEE. This CDR3 region has 13 residues. The DNA of the CDR3 is TGTGCCAGCAGCGAACATGTCAGCTATGGCTACACCTTC. Translated, it gives CASSEHVSYGYTF.

The chain has TRBV18 and TRBJ1-1; TRBD1 might be the D (6 bases). Germline V gene data show CDR1 as KGHSH and CDR2 as LQKENI. This CDR3 has 16 amino acids. Trimming removed 4 bases from V and 1 base from J, with 16 bases in between. CDR3 sequence: CASSLRQDLGNTEAFF. In nucleotides, the CDR3 is TGTGCCAGCTCACTTCGACAGGATTTAGGGAACACTGAAGCTTTCTTT.

This clone is deemed medium-sized (0.01 to 0.1%). J is TRBJ2-1 and V is TRBV19, with D possibly being TRBD2 (6 bases). V was pared by 10 bases and J by 9 bases, with 28 bases between. There are 16 residues in the CDR3. From germline, CDR1 is LNHDA and CDR2 SQIVND (reference sequence). The CDR3 DNA reads as TGTGCCATCAAACAACCCCTTTCCGGAGGGCCGGGTGAGCAGTTCTTC. Its translation is CAIKQPLSGGPGEQFF.

V and J are TRBV7-8 and TRBJ2-1; 8 nucleotides match TRBD1. This CDR3 is built from 14 residues. Germline lookup yields CDR1 SGHVS and CDR2 FQNEAQ. V lost 3 bases and J lost 2; bases outside the gene matches: 0. The CDR3 DNA reads as TGTGCCAGCAGCTTGGACAGGGCCTACAATGAGCAGTTCTTC. It is translated as CASSLDRAYNEQFF. The variable domain in full, with the rest retrieved from reference TRBV7-8 and TRBJ2-1, is GAGVSQSPRYKVAKRGQDVALRCDPISGHVSLFWYQQALGQGPEFLTYFQNEAQLDKSGLPSDRFFAERPEGSVSTLKIQRTQQEDSAVYLCASSLDRAYNEQFFGPGTRLTVL.

The chain uses TRBV5-1 and TRBJ2-1, with TRBD2 as a possible D gene (5 bases). The CDR3 has 14 residues. CDR1 SGHRS and CDR2 YFSETQ come from the germline V gene. V lost 2 bases, J lost 10 bases, and 16 bases lay in between. CDR3 sequence: CASSFRGHGTEQFF. CDR3 sequence (DNA): TGCGCCAGCAGCTTCCGAGGGCATGGTACCGAGCAGTTCTTC.